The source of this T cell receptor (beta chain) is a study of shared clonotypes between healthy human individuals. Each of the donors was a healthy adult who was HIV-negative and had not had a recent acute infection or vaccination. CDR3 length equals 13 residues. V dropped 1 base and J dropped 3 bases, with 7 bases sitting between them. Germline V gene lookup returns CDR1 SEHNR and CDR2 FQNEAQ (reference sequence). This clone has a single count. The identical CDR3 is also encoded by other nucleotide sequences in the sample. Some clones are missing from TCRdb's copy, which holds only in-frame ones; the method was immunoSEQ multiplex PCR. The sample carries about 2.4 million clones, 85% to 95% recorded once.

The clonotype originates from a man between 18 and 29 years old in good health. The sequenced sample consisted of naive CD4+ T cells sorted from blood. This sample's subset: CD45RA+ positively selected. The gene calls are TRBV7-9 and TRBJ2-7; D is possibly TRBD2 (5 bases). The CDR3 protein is CASSLVEGYEQYF. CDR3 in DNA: TGTGCCAGCAGCTTAGTAGAGGGCTACGAGCAGTACTTC.